This is a list of T cell receptor beta chains from one sample in a study of cytomegalovirus exposure and HLA in healthy donors. Some clones are missing from TCRdb's copy, which holds only in-frame ones; the method was immunoSEQ multiplex PCR. The data show 150,000 or so clones, just under 80% seen once. Sequencing was carried out using PBMCs. The receptors shown here come from a man younger than 30 in good health and CMV-seropositive. Both conserved end residues are part of each CDR3. Each record gives: V gene, clone size, D gene, J gene, CDR3 protein, CDR3 DNA. A D gene is named only where the DNA matches it firmly. Size is stated for part of the rows, as once, few or many counts, or as a class when the clone is expanded.

v_gene: TRBV19
abundance: once
d_gene: .
j_gene: TRBJ1-1
CDR3aa: CASSRYRPNLEAFF
CDR3nt: TGTGCCAGTAGTAGATACAGGCCTAACCTTGAAGCTTTCTTT

v_gene: TRBV7-2
abundance: .
d_gene: TRBD2
j_gene: TRBJ2-7
CDR3aa: CASSPTGTSGGYEQYF
CDR3nt: TGTGCCAGCAGCCCTACCGGGACTAGCGGAGGATACGAGCAGTACTTC

v_gene: TRBV27
abundance: .
d_gene: .
j_gene: TRBJ2-2
CDR3aa: CASSFKGTGELFF
CDR3nt: TGTGCCAGCAGTTTCAAGGGGACCGGGGAGCTGTTTTTT

v_gene: TRBV28
abundance: .
d_gene: .
j_gene: TRBJ2-7
CDR3aa: CASKLRGIQYEQYF
CDR3nt: TGTGCCAGCAAACTACGCGGGATTCAGTACGAGCAGTACTTC

v_gene: TRBV25-1
abundance: .
d_gene: TRBD1
j_gene: TRBJ1-1
CDR3aa: CASSGRTGGTEAFF
CDR3nt: TGTGCCAGCAGTGGACGGACAGGAGGCACTGAAGCTTTCTTT

v_gene: TRBV10-3
abundance: .
d_gene: TRBD2
j_gene: TRBJ2-3
CDR3aa: CAIQGKLAGGADTQYF
CDR3nt: TGTGCCATCCAAGGGAAACTAGCGGGAGGTGCAGATACGCAGTATTTT

v_gene: TRBV9
abundance: .
d_gene: .
j_gene: TRBJ1-5
CDR3aa: CASSVSGALGQPQHF
CDR3nt: TGTGCCAGCAGCGTATCTGGGGCCTTAGGGCAGCCCCAGCATTTT

v_gene: TRBV5-1
abundance: .
d_gene: .
j_gene: TRBJ1-6
CDR3aa: CASSLLSGVDSPLHF
CDR3nt: TGCGCCAGCAGCTTGTTATCAGGGGTAGATTCACCCCTCCACTTT

v_gene: TRBV29-1
abundance: .
d_gene: .
j_gene: TRBJ2-1
CDR3aa: CSVWAEGGYNEQFF
CDR3nt: TGCAGCGTTTGGGCGGAAGGGGGTTACAATGAGCAGTTCTTC

v_gene: TRBV19
abundance: .
d_gene: .
j_gene: TRBJ2-5
CDR3aa: CASTRWWGPQETQYF
CDR3nt: TGTGCCAGTACCCGCTGGTGGGGGCCTCAGGAGACCCAGTACTTC

v_gene: TRBV5-1
abundance: .
d_gene: .
j_gene: TRBJ1-2
CDR3aa: CASSLEQGGDGYTF
CDR3nt: TGCGCCAGCAGCTTGGAACAGGGAGGGGATGGCTACACCTTC

v_gene: TRBV4-1
abundance: .
d_gene: TRBD2
j_gene: TRBJ2-7
CDR3aa: CASSQRGGDLTYEQYF
CDR3nt: TGCGCCAGCAGCCAAAGGGGAGGGGACTTGACCTACGAGCAGTACTTC

v_gene: TRBV15
abundance: .
d_gene: .
j_gene: TRBJ2-5
CDR3aa: CATSPSFVLQETQYF
CDR3nt: TGTGCCACCAGCCCGTCATTCGTTCTACAAGAGACCCAGTACTTC

v_gene: TRBV4-2
abundance: few
d_gene: .
j_gene: TRBJ2-1
CDR3aa: CASSPPGRYNEQFF
CDR3nt: TGTGCCAGCAGCCCCCCCGGCAGGTACAATGAGCAGTTCTTC

v_gene: TRBV27
abundance: .
d_gene: .
j_gene: TRBJ2-7
CDR3aa: CASSFGGAVYEQYF
CDR3nt: TGTGCCAGCAGTTTTGGTGGGGCGGTCTACGAGCAGTACTTC

v_gene: TRBV5-1
abundance: once
d_gene: TRBD2
j_gene: TRBJ2-2
CDR3aa: CASSLTGGDTGELFF
CDR3nt: TGCGCCAGCAGCTTGACGGGGGGGGACACCGGGGAGCTGTTTTTT

v_gene: TRBV7-9
abundance: .
d_gene: .
j_gene: TRBJ2-7
CDR3aa: CASSDSGQINYAQYF
CDR3nt: TGTGCCAGCAGCGACTCCGGACAGATTAACTACGCGCAGTACTTC

v_gene: TRBV7-8
abundance: .
d_gene: .
j_gene: TRBJ2-7
CDR3aa: CASSLGAPRVNDEQYF
CDR3nt: TGTGCCAGCAGCTTAGGGGCCCCCAGGGTCAACGACGAGCAGTACTTC

v_gene: TRBV5-3
abundance: .
d_gene: TRBD1
j_gene: TRBJ1-4
CDR3aa: CARSSAGTGVGANEKLFF
CDR3nt: TGTGCCAGAAGCTCAGCCGGGACAGGGGTAGGGGCTAATGAAAAACTGTTTTTT

v_gene: TRBV9
abundance: .
d_gene: TRBD1
j_gene: TRBJ2-7
CDR3aa: CAREDRGPSYEQYF
CDR3nt: TGTGCCAGAGAGGACAGGGGGCCATCCTACGAGCAGTACTTC

v_gene: TRBV27
abundance: few
d_gene: TRBD1
j_gene: TRBJ1-5
CDR3aa: CASSTGGNQPQHF
CDR3nt: TGTGCCAGCAGTACAGGGGGTAATCAGCCCCAGCATTTT

v_gene: TRBV7-8
abundance: .
d_gene: .
j_gene: TRBJ2-2
CDR3aa: CASSLERSGELFF
CDR3nt: TGTGCCAGCAGCTTAGAACGGTCCGGGGAGCTGTTTTTT

v_gene: TRBV6-6
abundance: once
d_gene: TRBD2
j_gene: TRBJ2-1
CDR3aa: CASRLAGTQFF
CDR3nt: TGTGCCAGCAGATTAGCGGGCACCCAGTTCTTC

v_gene: TRBV7-3
abundance: .
d_gene: .
j_gene: TRBJ2-2
CDR3aa: CASSYRGGELFF
CDR3nt: TGTGCCAGCAGCTATCGGGGCGGGGAGCTGTTTTTT

v_gene: TRBV28
abundance: few
d_gene: TRBD1
j_gene: TRBJ1-5
CDR3aa: CASSPWAGGHPNQPQHF
CDR3nt: TGTGCCAGCTCCCCGTGGGCAGGGGGCCACCCGAATCAGCCCCAGCATTTT

v_gene: TRBV18
abundance: .
d_gene: TRBD1
j_gene: TRBJ2-7
CDR3aa: CASSQPGQGSSYEQYF
CDR3nt: TGTGCCAGCTCACAGCCGGGACAGGGATCCTCATACGAGCAGTACTTC

v_gene: TRBV7-2
abundance: .
d_gene: .
j_gene: TRBJ1-1
CDR3aa: CASSLLSGGGRHTEAFF
CDR3nt: TGTGCCAGCAGCTTACTCAGCGGGGGGGGGAGACACACTGAAGCTTTCTTT

v_gene: TRBV30
abundance: .
d_gene: TRBD1
j_gene: TRBJ1-1
CDR3aa: CAWSNGRGPGDEAFF
CDR3nt: TGTGCCTGGAGCAATGGCAGGGGGCCTGGGGACGAAGCTTTCTTT

v_gene: TRBV27
abundance: few
d_gene: TRBD1
j_gene: TRBJ2-4
CDR3aa: CASSLTGTGRTKYF
CDR3nt: TGTGCCAGCAGTTTAACCGGGACAGGCCGAACTAAGTACTTC

v_gene: TRBV18
abundance: .
d_gene: .
j_gene: TRBJ1-5
CDR3aa: CASSPFGQNDQPQHF
CDR3nt: TGTGCCAGCTCACCATTCGGACAGAATGATCAGCCCCAGCATTTT

v_gene: TRBV7-9
abundance: .
d_gene: TRBD1
j_gene: TRBJ2-7
CDR3aa: CASRPPTGRIYEQYF
CDR3nt: TGTGCCAGCAGACCCCCGACAGGGCGTATCTACGAGCAGTACTTC

v_gene: TRBV19
abundance: .
d_gene: .
j_gene: TRBJ2-2
CDR3aa: CASSIGRTGELFF
CDR3nt: TGTGCCAGTAGTATAGGGAGAACCGGGGAGCTGTTTTTT

v_gene: TRBV18
abundance: .
d_gene: .
j_gene: TRBJ2-6
CDR3aa: CASSPLGTLPGIGANVLTF
CDR3nt: TGTGCCAGCTCACCCCTTGGGACTCTACCGGGTATAGGGGCCAACGTCCTGACTTTC

v_gene: TRBV13
abundance: once
d_gene: TRBD1
j_gene: TRBJ1-1
CDR3aa: CASSSAGTGGTEAFF
CDR3nt: TGTGCCAGCAGCTCCGCGGGTACAGGGGGCACTGAAGCTTTCTTT

v_gene: TRBV28
abundance: .
d_gene: .
j_gene: TRBJ2-7
CDR3aa: CASLDNQYEQYF
CDR3nt: TGTGCCAGCCTGGACAATCAATACGAGCAGTACTTC

v_gene: TRBV4-2
abundance: few
d_gene: .
j_gene: TRBJ2-3
CDR3aa: CASSQGEGGGTDTQYF
CDR3nt: TGTGCCAGCAGCCAAGGGGAGGGGGGGGGCACAGATACGCAGTATTTT

v_gene: TRBV14
abundance: .
d_gene: .
j_gene: TRBJ1-2
CDR3aa: CASSQEAGYQRYGYTF
CDR3nt: TGTGCCAGCAGCCAAGAGGCGGGGTATCAACGTTATGGCTACACCTTC

v_gene: TRBV27
abundance: once
d_gene: TRBD1
j_gene: TRBJ1-4
CDR3aa: CASSPGQWGEKLFF
CDR3nt: TGTGCCAGCAGTCCGGGACAGTGGGGTGAAAAACTGTTTTTT

v_gene: TRBV4-1
abundance: .
d_gene: .
j_gene: TRBJ2-7
CDR3aa: CASSQASGGSPYEQYF
CDR3nt: TGCGCCAGCAGCCAAGCGTCTGGGGGCAGCCCCTACGAGCAGTACTTC

v_gene: TRBV11-2
abundance: .
d_gene: .
j_gene: TRBJ2-7
CDR3aa: CASSFEGTGEQYF
CDR3nt: TGTGCCAGCAGCTTCGAGGGAACGGGCGAGCAGTACTTC

v_gene: TRBV7-9
abundance: .
d_gene: .
j_gene: TRBJ1-2
CDR3aa: CASSSTLGGGYGYTF
CDR3nt: TGTGCCAGCAGCTCAACCCTGGGGGGGGGCTATGGCTACACCTTC

v_gene: TRBV6-1
abundance: few
d_gene: .
j_gene: TRBJ2-7
CDR3aa: CASSEAPQGEQYF
CDR3nt: TGTGCCAGCAGTGAAGCGCCACAGGGCGAGCAGTACTTC

v_gene: TRBV5-4
abundance: .
d_gene: .
j_gene: TRBJ1-3
CDR3aa: CASSWEGAGNTIYF
CDR3nt: TGTGCCAGCAGCTGGGAGGGGGCTGGAAACACCATATATTTT

v_gene: TRBV11-2
abundance: .
d_gene: TRBD1
j_gene: TRBJ1-1
CDR3aa: CASSLSGGGTEAFF
CDR3nt: TGTGCCAGCAGCCTCTCAGGGGGTGGTACTGAAGCTTTCTTT

v_gene: TRBV5-1
abundance: .
d_gene: TRBD1
j_gene: TRBJ1-4
CDR3aa: CASSFTGATNEKLFF
CDR3nt: TGCGCCAGCAGCTTTACAGGGGCCACTAATGAAAAACTGTTTTTT

v_gene: TRBV11-3
abundance: .
d_gene: TRBD2
j_gene: TRBJ2-1
CDR3aa: CASSGSGNYNEQFF
CDR3nt: TGTGCCAGCAGCGGTAGCGGGAACTACAATGAGCAGTTCTTC